The T cell receptor beta chain under discussion was sequenced for a study of shared clonotypes between healthy human individuals. Germline loops: CDR1 MDHEN, CDR2 SYDVKM. The CDR3 contains 17 residues. With 3 bases clipped from V and 5 bases from J, the junction kept 12 bases outside the gene matches. Only in-frame clones appear in the TCRdb table, and some are missing; sequencing was by immunoSEQ multiplex PCR. The table lists 2 million to 3 million clones, 80% to 95% of them singletons. Sequenced sample: naive CD4+ T cells from PBMCs. Subset in this sample: CD45RA+ positively selected. This clonotype was sampled from a man aged 18 to 35 in good health. Some clones in this sample may be carry-over from other donors' samples. This sequence joins TRBV28 and TRBJ2-5; the match to TRBD2 covers 10 bases. The CDR3 loop reads CASSFRSGRALGETQYF. The CDR3 DNA is TGTGCCAGCAGTTTTAGGAGCGGGAGGGCCTTGGGGGAGACCCAGTACTTC. The complete variable domain, with remaining parts taken from reference TRBV28 and TRBJ2-5, reads DVKVTQSSRYLVKRTGEKVFLECVQDMDHENMFWYRQDPGLGLRLIYFSYDVKMKEKGDIPEGYSVSREKKERFSLILESASTNQTSMYLCASSFRSGRALGETQYFGPGTRLLVL.